What follows describes a single T cell receptor (beta chain). What it binds is not known. The sample comes from a study of shared clonotypes between healthy human individuals. Overall study context: A couple of women and three men aged 18 to 49 served as donors.

Authors' data handling: Junction-only sequences produced by ImmunoSEQ had no quality scores, so filtering differed. The table came from immunoSEQ multiplex PCR; TCRdb's copy has only in-frame clones and leaves some out. V, J and clone size reflect that table, while D and trimming were determined from the DNA. Here the sample spans about 2.4 million clones, around nine tenths being singletons. V was clipped by 4 bases and J by 5 bases, with 15 bases between them. This CDR3 spans 15 amino acids. Looked up from germline, CDR1 is SGHRS and CDR2 is YFSETQ. Study results and caveats: Collection of samples was limited to blood; tissue repertoires likely differ.

V usage is TRBV5-1 and J usage is TRBJ1-4; weak D call: TRBD1 (6 bases). Material for sequencing was naive CD4+ T cells sorted from blood. Subset indicated: CD45RA+ positively selected. This clonotype was sampled from a man younger than 30 in good health. DNA for the CDR3: TGCGCCAGCAGCATACTCACAGGGTTCAATGAAAAACTGTTTTTT. This sequence encodes CASSILTGFNEKLFF.